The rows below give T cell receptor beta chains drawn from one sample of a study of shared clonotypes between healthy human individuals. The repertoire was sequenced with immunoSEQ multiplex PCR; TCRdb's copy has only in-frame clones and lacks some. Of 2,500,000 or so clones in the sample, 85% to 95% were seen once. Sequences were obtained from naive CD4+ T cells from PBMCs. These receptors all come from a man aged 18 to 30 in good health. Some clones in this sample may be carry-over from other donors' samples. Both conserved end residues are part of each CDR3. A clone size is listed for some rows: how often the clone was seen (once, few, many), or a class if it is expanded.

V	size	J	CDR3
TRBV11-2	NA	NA	CASSSRVSYEQYF
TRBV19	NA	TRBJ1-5	CASSTDRDDQPQHF
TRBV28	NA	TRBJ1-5	CASSLPRTVYSNQPQHF
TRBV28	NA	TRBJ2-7	CASSRSSGGNPYEQYF
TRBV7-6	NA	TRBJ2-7	CASSLAGEGEQYF
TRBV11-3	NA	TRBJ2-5	CASSREGLTQYF
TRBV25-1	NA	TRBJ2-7	CASSVPGQAAGYEQYF
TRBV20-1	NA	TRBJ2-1	CSASFYNEQFF
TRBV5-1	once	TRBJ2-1	CAFRTSGRACNEQFF
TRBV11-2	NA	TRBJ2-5	CASSLGLQETGQETQYF
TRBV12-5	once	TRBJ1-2	CASGSLLYGYTF
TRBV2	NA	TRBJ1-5	CASSQSGTVYSNQPQHF
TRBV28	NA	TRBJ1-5	CASSRAHQPQHF
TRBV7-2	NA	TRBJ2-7	CASSLIAGGSYEQYF
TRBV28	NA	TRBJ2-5	CASSWLVGSGGRHQETQYF
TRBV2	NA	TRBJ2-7	CASSEREGREQYF
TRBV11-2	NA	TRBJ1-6	CASSFDFGGLHF
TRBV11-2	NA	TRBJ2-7	CASSLSGMGYEQYF